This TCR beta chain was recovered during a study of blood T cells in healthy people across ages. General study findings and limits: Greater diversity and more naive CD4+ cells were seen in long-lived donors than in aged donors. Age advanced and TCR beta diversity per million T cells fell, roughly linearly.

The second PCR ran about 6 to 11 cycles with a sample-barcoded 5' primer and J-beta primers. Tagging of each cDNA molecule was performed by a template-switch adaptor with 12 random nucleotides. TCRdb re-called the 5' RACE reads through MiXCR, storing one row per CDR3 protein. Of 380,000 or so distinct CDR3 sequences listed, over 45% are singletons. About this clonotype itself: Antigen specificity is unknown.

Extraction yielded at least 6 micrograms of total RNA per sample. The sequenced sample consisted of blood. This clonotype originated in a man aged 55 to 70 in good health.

CDR3 bases: TGTGCCAGCACCGCGACTAGCGGGAGCAATGAGCAGTACTTC. Translation gives CASTATSGSNEQYF. The chain is built from TRBV6-2 or TRBV6-3 and TRBJ2-5; 12 bases agree with TRBD2. The CDR3 consists of 14 residues. The junction had 11 bases not matched to a gene; V was cut back by 7 bases and J by 11 bases. Looked up from germline, CDR1 is MNHEY and CDR2 is SVGEGT.